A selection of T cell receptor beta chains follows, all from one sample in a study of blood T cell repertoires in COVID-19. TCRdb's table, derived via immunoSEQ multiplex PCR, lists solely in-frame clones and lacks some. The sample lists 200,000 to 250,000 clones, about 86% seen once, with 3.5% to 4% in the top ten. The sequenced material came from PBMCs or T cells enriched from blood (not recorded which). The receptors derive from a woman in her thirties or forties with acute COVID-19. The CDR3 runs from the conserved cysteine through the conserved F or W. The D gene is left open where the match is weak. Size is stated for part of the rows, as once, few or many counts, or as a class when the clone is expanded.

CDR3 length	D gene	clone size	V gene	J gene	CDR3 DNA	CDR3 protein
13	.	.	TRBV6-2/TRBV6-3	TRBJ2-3	TGTGCCAGCAGTGGGCAGCCCACAGATACGCAGTATTTT	CASSGQPTDTQYF
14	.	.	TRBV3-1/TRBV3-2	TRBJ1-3	TGTGCCAGCAGAATTAGGGGGACTGGAAACACCATATATTTT	CASRIRGTGNTIYF
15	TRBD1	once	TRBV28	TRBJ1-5	TGTGCCAGCAGGGCTCAGGGGGCAAGCAATCAGCCCCAGCATTTT	CASRAQGASNQPQHF
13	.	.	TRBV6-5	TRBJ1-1	TGTGCCAGCACCTCACTATTGAACACTGAAGCTTTCTTT	CASTSLLNTEAFF
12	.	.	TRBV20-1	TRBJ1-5	TGCAGTGCTAGTGGGGGGGATTCGACCCAGCATTTT	CSASGGDSTQHF
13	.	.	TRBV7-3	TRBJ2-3	TGTGCCAGCAGCTTTTACAGTACAGATACGCAGTATTTT	CASSFYSTDTQYF
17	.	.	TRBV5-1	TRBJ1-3	TGCGCCAGCACACTGGAGGGGCAGGGAAGGGCTGGAAACACCATATATTTT	CASTLEGQGRAGNTIYF
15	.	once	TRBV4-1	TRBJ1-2	TGCGCCAGCAGCCAACAGTTGTCCGTCGTGTATGGCTACACCTTC	CASSQQLSVVYGYTF
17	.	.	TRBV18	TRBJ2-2	TGTGCCAGCTCCCAACGCCGTGATGGGCTCAACACCGGGGAGCTGTTTTTT	CASSQRRDGLNTGELFF
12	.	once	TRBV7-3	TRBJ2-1	TGTGCCAGCAGCATAAACAGCAATGAGCAGTTCTTC	CASSINSNEQFF
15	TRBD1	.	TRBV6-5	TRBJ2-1	TGTGCCAGCAGTTACGGGACAGGGGGTTACAATGAGCAGTTCTTC	CASSYGTGGYNEQFF
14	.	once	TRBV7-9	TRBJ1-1	TGTGCCAGCAGCTCCATGGGGAGGCACACTGAAGCTTTCTTT	CASSSMGRHTEAFF
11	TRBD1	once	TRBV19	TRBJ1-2	TGTGCCGGACAGGGGGACTATGGCTACACCTTC	CAGQGDYGYTF
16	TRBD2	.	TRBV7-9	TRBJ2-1	TGTGCCAGCAGCTTAAGGCTAGCGGGATCCTACAATGAGCAGTTCTTC	CASSLRLAGSYNEQFF
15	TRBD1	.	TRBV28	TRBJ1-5	TGTGCCAGCGGACCGGGACAGGGGGCAAAACAGCCCCAGCATTTT	CASGPGQGAKQPQHF
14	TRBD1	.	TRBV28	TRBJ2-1	TGTGCCAGCAGTCGAAAGGGACAGGCCAATGAGCAGTTCTTC	CASSRKGQANEQFF
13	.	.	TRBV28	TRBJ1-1	TGTGCCAGCAGACGACAGCCGAACACTGAAGCTTTCTTT	CASRRQPNTEAFF
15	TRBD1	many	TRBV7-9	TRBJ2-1	TGTGCCAGCAGCCCCCGACCCGGACAGGGGGCTGAGCAGTTCTTC	CASSPRPGQGAEQFF
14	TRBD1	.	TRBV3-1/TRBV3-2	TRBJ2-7	TGTGCCAGCAGCCAAGATAGGCAGGGGGTGGGGCAGTACTTC	CASSQDRQGVGQYF
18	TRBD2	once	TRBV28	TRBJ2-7	TGTGCCAGCAGCGCGAAACGGGAGAGGAGCGGGAGGGGGTACGAGCAGTACTTC	CASSAKRERSGRGYEQYF
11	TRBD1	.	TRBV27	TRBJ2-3	TGTGCCAGTTCGTGGACAGGGACGCAGTATTTT	CASSWTGTQYF
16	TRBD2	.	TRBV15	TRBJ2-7	TGTGCCACCAGCAGAGATACACCAGCGGGAGGGTACGAGCAGTACTTC	CATSRDTPAGGYEQYF
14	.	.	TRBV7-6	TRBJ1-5	TGTGCCAGCAGCTTAAAACCGGGGGATCAGCCCCAGCATTTT	CASSLKPGDQPQHF
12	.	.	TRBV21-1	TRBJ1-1	TGTGCCAGCACCAGGGGGCACACTGAAGCTTTCTTT	CASTRGHTEAFF